This T cell receptor (beta chain) is drawn from a study of Ad26.COV2.S vaccination and SARS-CoV-2 variants. Overall study context: The donor belonged to the COV1001 Ad26.COV2.S trial arm.

Germline CDR1 reads SGHVS; CDR2 reads FQNEAQ. The CDR3 totals 16 residues. The ends lost 1 base at V and 2 bases at J; junction bases unmatched: 5. Treatment specified: roughly 19 received Ad26.COV2.S at low or high dose, single or two shots; several received placebo; per-sample allocation not given. Vaccine and placebo recipients were sampled on day 63 after the first injection. Data came from immunoSEQ multiplex PCR; TCRdb stores just in-frame clones and leaves some out. The sample lists about 330,000 clones, 85% to 90% occurring once. The TCR sequence derives from a person aged 18 to 59 who received the Ad26.COV2.S COVID-19 vaccine or a placebo. Sample: peripheral blood, taken in a trial of Ad26.COV2.S vaccine versus placebo. This rearrangement joins TRBV7-8 to TRBJ1-2; 9 bases map to TRBD1. The CDR3 protein is CASSLVSGTGNYGYTF. Written as DNA, the CDR3 is TGTGCCAGCAGCTTAGTTTCCGGGACAGGGAACTATGGCTACACCTTC. Full variable domain (rest looked up from reference TRBV7-8 and TRBJ1-2): GAGVSQSPRYKVAKRGQDVALRCDPISGHVSLFWYQQALGQGPEFLTYFQNEAQLDKSGLPSDRFFAERPEGSVSTLKIQRTQQEDSAVYLCASSLVSGTGNYGYTFGSGTRLTVV.